A single sample is the source of the 15 T cell receptor beta chains below, sequenced in a study of beta chain features in type 1 diabetes. Isolated RNA was reverse transcribed in full, so expressed TCRB transcripts were sequenced. Produced via immunoSEQ multiplex PCR; TCRdb's table is partial and in-frame only. This repertoire shows some 900,000 clones, 15% to 20% found once; its top ten account for 0.02% to 0.03%. The sequenced sample was naive CD4+ T cells from blood. All receptors come from a woman in her late teens or twenties in good health.

This clone was counted between two and nine times. This chain links TRBV28 with TRBJ2-1; unclear D gene. Germline V CDR1 and CDR2: MDHEN, SYDVKM. The CDR3 spans 13 residues. The germline V and J ends were trimmed by 2 bases and 5 bases, with 7 bases remaining between them. The CDR3 DNA follows: TGTGCCAGCAGTTTAACAGTCAACAATGAGCAGTTCTTC. This sequence encodes CASSLTVNNEQFF.

The V and J genes are TRBV29-1 and TRBJ2-3; D not certain. Germline lookup yields CDR1 SQVTM and CDR2 ANQGSEA. CDR3 length: 10 residues. Between the trimmed V and J ends, which lost 7 bases and 6 bases, there was a span of 8 bases. CDR3: CSADGDTQYF. DNA of the CDR3: TGCAGCGCAGACGGGGATACGCAGTATTTT.

This clone was picked up a small number of times. This chain links TRBV19 with TRBJ2-2; possible D gene TRBD2, 6 bases. V lost 7 bases and J 7 bases, leaving 13 bases between the germline ends. CDR1 is LNHDA, CDR2 SQIVND, per germline (reference sequence). The CDR3 loop spans 13 amino acids. CDR3 in amino acids: CASTPPGVGELFF. The CDR3 bases are TGTGCCAGTACACCCCCGGGGGTCGGGGAGCTGTTTTTT.

This clone turned up a few times. CDR3 residues: CASSVANTDTQYF. The CDR3 DNA is TGTGCCAGCAGCGTAGCGAACACAGATACGCAGTATTTT. This chain joins TRBV9 and TRBJ2-3, with D unresolved. The CDR3 covers 13 residues. Trimming left V 0 bases short and J 2 bases short, with 4 bases between. From germline, CDR1 is SGDLS and CDR2 YYNGEE.

This clone showed up just a few times. The rearrangement links TRBV29-1 to TRBJ2-1; no clear D. Deletions cut 5 bases from V and 9 bases from J, with 14 bases between. There are 12 residues in the CDR3. CDR1 SQVTM and CDR2 ANQGSEA come from the germline V gene. The CDR3 DNA reads as TGCAGCGTTATACGGGCTCCCCGTGAGCAGTTCTTC. It specifies CSVIRAPREQFF.

There are a few counts of this clone. The chain couples TRBV6-6 to TRBJ2-1; no reliable D call. CDR1 MNHNY and CDR2 SVGAGI come from the germline V gene (reference sequence). The V and J ends lost 5 bases and 6 bases respectively, with 17 bases between them. The length of the CDR3 is 15 residues. The CDR3 sequence: CASSPHEWVSNEQFF. The CDR3 DNA reads as TGTGCCAGCAGTCCGCACGAGTGGGTTAGCAATGAGCAGTTCTTC.

V usage is TRBV7-2 and J usage is TRBJ1-2; a weak D match, TRBD1 (6 bases). Germline CDR1 and CDR2: SGHTA and FQGNSA. The CDR3 length is 14 residues. Between the trimmed V and J ends, which lost 8 bases and 4 bases, there was a span of 17 bases. This CDR3 is CASGAGHSSYGYTF. The CDR3 DNA sequence: TGTGCCAGCGGGGCGGGACACTCGTCCTATGGCTACACCTTC.

V is TRBV19 and J is TRBJ2-5; a weak D match, TRBD2 (6 bases). The V end was cut by 3 bases, the J end by 1 base, with 9 bases between. This CDR3 region has 14 residues. CDR1 LNHDA and CDR2 SQIVND come from the germline V gene (reference sequence). CDR3 in DNA: TGTGCCAGTAGTATCCGACTAGGCCAAGAGACCCAGTACTTC. Amino acid sequence: CASSIRLGQETQYF.

The V and J genes are TRBV4-3 and TRBJ2-5; 7 nucleotides match TRBD1. The length of the CDR3 is 15 residues. V shed 5 bases, J shed 5 bases, and the junction held 11 bases outside the gene matches. Germline V CDR1 and CDR2: LGHNA, YSLEER. For the CDR3, the DNA is TGCGCCAGCAGCGTCGACAGGGACAGATGGGAGACCCAGTACTTC. It codes for CASSVDRDRWETQYF.

This clone was observed a handful of times. The V gene is TRBV2, the J gene TRBJ2-1, with D possibly TRBD2 on 5 matching bases. The germline V gene has CDR1 SNHLY and CDR2 FYNNEI. The CDR3 is 15 residues long. Trimming took 8 bases from V and 2 from J, leaving 16 bases between them. The CDR3 spells CASSFRGQTYNEQFF. Written as DNA, the CDR3 is TGTGCCAGCTCTTTTCGCGGGCAGACCTACAATGAGCAGTTCTTC.

This clone was detected a few times. The chain is built from TRBV6-5 and TRBJ2-3, with D perhaps matching TRBD1 (5 bases). The CDR3 is 14 residues long. Germline CDR1 and CDR2: MNHEY and SVGAGI. V dropped 8 bases and J dropped 4 bases, with 16 bases sitting between them. The CDR3 here is CASREAARADTQYF. For the CDR3, the DNA is TGTGCCAGCCGAGAGGCCGCCAGGGCAGATACGCAGTATTTT.

The V call is TRBV6-5, the J call TRBJ2-7; no clear D gene. CDR1 and CDR2 (germline): MNHEY, SVGAGI. The ends were cut back, 2 bases at V and 2 bases at J, with 7 bases in the middle. The CDR3 has 13 amino acids. In nucleotides, the CDR3 is TGTGCCAGCAGTTACGGGGTGGCCTACGAGCAGTACTTC. Translated: CASSYGVAYEQYF.

The chain has TRBV2 and TRBJ1-1, with a weak D call TRBD1 (6 bases). In germline, CDR1 is SNHLY, CDR2 FYNNEI. There are 13 residues in the CDR3. V gave up 4 bases and J gave up 7 bases, with 13 bases separating them. The CDR3 DNA follows: TGTGCCAGCAGTGTGGGGACACCCAATGAAGCTTTCTTT. It yields the protein CASSVGTPNEAFF.

The chain links TRBV7-8 to TRBJ2-7, with 10 bases aligning to TRBD2. With V trimmed by 0 bases and J by 2 bases, 4 bases remained unmatched. The CDR3 is 16 residues long. Germline CDR1 reads SGHVS; CDR2 reads FQNEAQ. The CDR3 reads CASSLAITSGAYEQYF. Written as DNA, the CDR3 is TGTGCCAGCAGCTTAGCGATAACTAGCGGGGCCTACGAGCAGTACTTC.

V gene TRBV28 combines with J gene TRBJ2-7; D not certain. V shed 6 bases and J shed 0 bases, with 6 bases lying between them. CDR1 and CDR2 (germline): MDHEN, SYDVKM. The CDR3 spans 12 residues. The CDR3 loop reads CASSYSSYEQYF. CDR3 nucleotide sequence: TGTGCCAGCAGCTACAGCTCCTACGAGCAGTACTTC.